What follows describes a single T cell receptor beta chain. This clone was observed a handful of times. What this receptor recognizes is not known. Base qualities are not at hand, and no much larger clone is one base apart. The CDR3 regions of human TCRbeta chains were analyzed by immunosequencing. As for the original processing: Repertoire TCRs were matched against a reference library of SARS-CoV-2-specific TCRs generated with the MIRA antigen-specificity platform. Breadth was defined as the fraction of unique TCRs that were SARS-CoV-2-associated. Depth was defined as the fraction of total T cells that were SARS-CoV-2-associated. Using the MIRA data, each spike-specific TCR was assigned both to the spike region to which the TCR was reactive and to a CD4 or CD8 class. Log10-transformed breadth and depth values were compared by one-way ANOVA with Sidak's multiple comparisons tests. Drawn from immuneACCESS, this table holds only the in-frame rearrangements with V and J called that TCRdb kept. Clones are partly lost; checked studies trace under half to an unresolved V gene and leave the rest unexplained. The D gene and trimming were derived from the DNA, and the V and J assignments and clone size from that table. Present in this sample are roughly 100,000 clones, about four fifths of which were seen just once. The ten largest clones take up over 15% of the sample.

The data originate from a study of T cell responses to AZD1222 COVID-19 vaccine listed by TCRdb under 2021. In the study overall: Because spike-specific TCR depth and breadth did not differ between the two schedules, AZD1222 recipients who got a second dose at roughly 4 weeks were pooled with those who got a second dose at roughly 12 weeks. A total of under 250 trial participants underwent TCR sequencing, of whom roughly 210 had received two doses of AZD1222 and some 25 had received two doses of the MenACWY control vaccine. Enrollment into the trials was organized by age into subgroups of 18-55, 56-69 and 70-plus years, and those subgroups contained roughly 150, 30 and 60 TCR-sequenced participants, respectively. The investigation overall reported the following: Epitopes outside the regions mutated in the B.1.351 and B.1.1.7 variants were reportedly recognized by nearly half of the unique spike-specific TCRs. In the small 56-69-year group, the increase in depth fell short of significance, most likely because of low power. The whole spike protein was spanned by vaccine-associated CD4 TCRs, and dominant responses were seen in regions 160-218 and 743-854. Because no day 14 peak-response samples were available, repertoires were characterized only after the peak T cell response. A significant rise in spike-specific TCR breadth and depth was observed after two AZD1222 doses relative to day 0 and relative to MenACWY recipients. Conclusions about previously exposed vaccinees are limited because only five or six AZD1222 recipients were SARS-CoV-2 seropositive at baseline. Participants were mostly white British, with more females than males. The authors suggested clonal diversity may have been underestimated.

Counted from cysteine to phenylalanine, this CDR3 has 16 amino acids. Only the CDR3 portion is preserved as DNA: 48 bases, with reading frame beginning at the first base. CDR1 SGHRS and CDR2 YFSETQ are derived from the germline V gene. V is clipped by 3 bases and J by 0 bases, and the sequence between their germline boundaries is 13 bases long. The time point label of this sample denotes: baseline before first vaccination. The vaccinee samples were drawn from two UK trials, COV001 and COV002, one of which was a single-blind randomized controlled phase 2/3 trial testing AZD1222 (ChAdOx1 nCoV-19) in healthy adults. For TCRbeta chain sequencing, PBMC samples were collected from trial participants at day 0 and at day 28 after the second dose.

This clonotype originated in an adult in good health. The material sequenced was peripheral blood, taken on day 0 of AZD1222 vaccination. Recombination linked TRBV5-1 to TRBJ2-4; the D gene is perhaps TRBD2, on 6 matching bases. The sequenced DNA: TGCGCCAGCAGCTCGGAGGGTAGGATAGCCAAAAACATTCAGTACTTC. Translation gives CASSSEGRIAKNIQYF.